This T cell receptor (beta chain) was observed in a study of control samples from healthy donors and cancer patients. The protocol was immunoSEQ multiplex PCR, while the TCRdb copy is restricted to in-frame clones and leaves out a portion. The table has some 130,000 clones, 70% to 90% seen once. Looked up from germline, CDR1 is LNHDA and CDR2 is SQIVND (reference sequence). This CDR3 region has 13 residues. Trimming took off 2 bases at V and 11 bases at J, with 12 bases between the two ends. The rearrangement links TRBV19 to TRBJ2-2; tentative D call: TRBD1 (6 bases). The sequencing sample was made of blood. The clonotype was recovered from a young woman in good health. Written as DNA, the CDR3 is TGTGCCAGTAGTATATTGGTCGGGACAGAGCTGTTTTTT. Translating gives CASSILVGTELFF.